Here is one TCR beta chain with its context. Its antigen is not identified. J was trimmed by 10 bases and V by 4 bases; bases with no gene match: 7. Looked up from germline, CDR1 is SGHRS and CDR2 is YFSETQ. The CDR3 has 15 amino acids. These data belong to a study of OX40 agonist ivuxolimab in advanced cancers. Study results and limitations: Some patients who did not respond also had low normalized T-cell clonal expansion. Circulating CD4+ and CD8+ T cells showed clonal expansion by week 6 at 0.1 to 3.0 mg/kg. More expanded clones were found, on average, in CD8+ than in CD4+ T cells.

Sequenced by immunoSEQ multiplex PCR; TCRdb stores in-frame clones only, minus some. The top ten clones hold approximately 2% of a sample with roughly 80,000 clones, around 86% of them seen once. The specimen comprised CD4+ or CD8+ T cells sorted from blood, sampled in a trial of the OX40 agonist ivuxolimab. The TCR was taken from an adult with an advanced solid tumor such as melanoma, head and neck, liver or kidney cancer. The V call is TRBV5-1, the J call TRBJ2-1; 14 bases match TRBD2. The CDR3 reads CASSPSGTSGGEQFF. The CDR3 DNA reads TGCGCCAGCAGCCCCTCCGGGACTAGCGGGGGCGAGCAGTTCTTC.